The 15 T cell receptor beta chains presented below share a single source sample, sequenced in a study of cytomegalovirus exposure and HLA in healthy donors. Vbeta (60) and Jbeta (13) primers were used in the PCR. Here immunoSEQ multiplex PCR was the method, and the copy in TCRdb shows in-frame clones only, minus some. The table shows approximately 210,000 clones, with about 80% occurring only once. Material: PBMCs. The receptor source for this set is a woman aged 50 to 60 in good health and CMV-seropositive.

A single count supports this clone. J is TRBJ2-1 and V is TRBV7-2; D uncertain. V lost 6 bases, J lost 2 bases, and 14 bases lay in between. The CDR3 extends over 15 amino acids. Germline CDR1 and CDR2: SGHTA and FQGNSA. CDR3 bases: TGTGCCAGCAGTTATGTGACATCCACCTACAATGAGCAGTTCTTC. This sequence encodes CASSYVTSTYNEQFF.

The rearrangement uses TRBV18 and TRBJ2-7, with 7 bases lining up with TRBD2. This CDR3 has 13 residues. Trimming removed 2 bases from V and 6 bases from J; junction bases left unmatched: 4. The germline V gene encodes CDR1 KGHSH and CDR2 LQKENI. The CDR3 DNA reads as TGTGCCAGCTCACCAGGGGGGGGGATCGAGCAGTACTTC. This encodes CASSPGGGIEQYF.

The count of this clone is one. V usage is TRBV19 and J usage is TRBJ2-5; 7 nucleotides align to TRBD2. Trimming cost V 7 bases and J 2 bases; bases outside gene matches: 4. The CDR3 spans 13 residues. From germline, CDR1 is LNHDA and CDR2 SQIVND (reference sequence). In nucleotides, the CDR3 is TGTGCCAGTATGCGGCGGGGGCAAGAGACCCAGTACTTC. Translation gives CASMRRGQETQYF.

The genes are TRBV6-5 and TRBJ1-2; weak D call: TRBD1 (5 bases). This CDR3 has 16 amino acids. Germline V gene sequence: CDR1 MNHEY, CDR2 SVGAGI. V was pared by 4 bases and J by 4 bases, with 19 bases between. The CDR3 sequence is CASSSTLGGGGYGYTF. The CDR3 DNA is TGTGCCAGCAGTTCTACCCTGGGGGGGGGTGGCTATGGCTACACCTTC.

The V call is TRBV28, the J call TRBJ2-1; TRBD2 matches at 9 bases. Germline V lookup: CDR1 MDHEN, CDR2 SYDVKM. The CDR3 is 15 residues long. V lost 2 bases and J lost 8; bases outside the gene matches: 7. The CDR3 coding sequence is TGTGCCAGCAGTTTAAGGCGGGGGGGCCGGGATGAGCAGTTCTTC. Translated, it gives CASSLRRGGRDEQFF. The whole variable domain, remainder taken from reference TRBV28 and TRBJ2-1, is DVKVTQSSRYLVKRTGEKVFLECVQDMDHENMFWYRQDPGLGLRLIYFSYDVKMKEKGDIPEGYSVSREKKERFSLILESASTNQTSMYLCASSLRRGGRDEQFFGPGTRLTVL.

This chain uses TRBV4-2 with TRBJ1-2; 7 nucleotides line up with TRBD1. The V gene's germline CDR1 is LGHNA and CDR2 YNFKEQ. The CDR3 consists of 16 residues. With 0 bases clipped from V and 3 bases from J, the junction kept 7 bases outside the gene matches. The CDR3 region is CASSQDLNRGHYGYTF. The CDR3 region has the DNA TGTGCCAGCAGCCAAGACCTTAACAGGGGACACTATGGCTACACCTTC.

The chain links TRBV6-1 to TRBJ1-4, with D unresolved. The CDR3 is 14 residues long. With 4 bases removed from V and 3 bases from J, the gap between germline ends came to 9 bases. Per germline, CDR1 MNHNS and CDR2 SASEGT. CDR3 protein: CASSAYGANEKLFF. DNA of the CDR3: TGTGCCAGCAGTGCCTATGGTGCTAATGAAAAACTGTTTTTT.

This chain links TRBV30 with TRBJ1-2; a weak D match, TRBD1 (5 bases). Germline V gene lookup returns CDR1 GTSNPN and CDR2 SVGIG (reference sequence). This CDR3 is 14 amino acids long. V shed 0 bases and J shed 2 bases, with 10 bases lying between them. In DNA, the CDR3 is TGTGCCTGGAGTGTACTGGCAGGGAACTATGGCTACACCTTC. It specifies CAWSVLAGNYGYTF.

The V call is TRBV6-6, the J call TRBJ2-3; 9 positions match TRBD2. Germline trimming cut 7 bases from V and 6 bases from J; bases unmatched to any gene: 8. CDR3 size: 14 residues. The germline gives CDR1 MNHNY, CDR2 SVGAGI (reference sequence). This chain's CDR3 is CASTPGTSRDTQYF. The CDR3, as DNA: TGTGCCAGCACCCCAGGGACTAGCCGGGATACGCAGTATTTT.

The chain combines TRBV4-3 with TRBJ2-3; 10 positions agree with TRBD2. Trimming at V came to 4 bases and at J to 1 base, leaving 14 bases not matched to a gene. The germline CDR1 and CDR2 sequences are LGHNA and YSLEER. The CDR3 totals 19 residues. The CDR3 region has the DNA TGCGCCAGCAGCCCGTCTAGCGGGGGCGAAACTGCGGGCACAGATACGCAGTATTTT. Its translation is CASSPSSGGETAGTDTQYF.

The genes are TRBV7-2 and TRBJ2-3; D is possibly TRBD2 (6 bases). The CDR3 has 15 amino acids. Germline V gene data show CDR1 as SGHTA and CDR2 as FQGNSA. V lost 5 bases and J 3 bases, leaving 15 bases between the germline ends. DNA of the CDR3: TGTGCCAGCAGCCGGCGGAACGGGGGTACAGATACGCAGTATTTT. This codes for CASSRRNGGTDTQYF.

The chain links TRBV18 to TRBJ2-1; D is uncertain. V dropped 3 bases and J dropped 4 bases, with 10 bases sitting between them. The germline gives CDR1 KGHSH, CDR2 LQKENI. This CDR3 has 14 residues. CDR3 nucleotides: TGTGCCAGCTCACCTAAACTGCCTTACAATGAGCAGTTCTTC. Its translation: CASSPKLPYNEQFF.

This clone was observed a few times. J is TRBJ2-6 and V is TRBV5-6; D remains unclear. Germline lookup yields CDR1 SGHDT and CDR2 YYEEEE. V shed 2 bases and J shed 4 bases, with 7 bases lying between them. The CDR3 runs 14 residues. CDR3 DNA sequence: TGTGCCAGCAGCTTCGGTCGCGGGGCCAACGTCCTGACTTTC. This gives the protein CASSFGRGANVLTF.

This clone occurred once. The chain recombines TRBV29-1 with TRBJ1-1; 10 bases agree with TRBD1. Germline CDR1 reads SQVTM; CDR2 reads ANQGSEA. With V trimmed by 3 bases and J by 6 bases, 7 bases remained unmatched. This CDR3 region has 14 residues. CDR3 in amino acids: CSVEDRGKGAEAFF. CDR3 nucleotide sequence: TGCAGCGTTGAGGACAGGGGGAAAGGCGCTGAAGCTTTCTTT.

The V and J genes are TRBV28 and TRBJ2-5; perhaps TRBD2 as D (7 bases). The germline CDR1 and CDR2 sequences are MDHEN and SYDVKM. The CDR3 has 14 residues. V lost 5 bases, J lost 6 bases, and 16 bases lay in between. The CDR3 reads CASSPQQGGKTQYF. DNA for the CDR3: TGTGCCAGCAGTCCTCAACAGGGAGGGAAGACCCAGTACTTC.